This TCR beta chain is from a study of CD8+ T cells in alopecia areata. cDNA prepared by RNA extraction and subsequent reverse transcription served as the template for sequencing. Measured with immunoSEQ multiplex PCR; TCRdb has only the in-frame clones, and not every one. This repertoire shows around 150,000 clones, roughly 80% found once; its top ten account for 25%. V was clipped by 8 bases and J by 2 bases; unmatched bases: 14. Germline values: CDR1 GTSNPN, CDR2 SVGIG (reference sequence). The CDR3 contains 16 residues. Treatment noted: oral pan-JAK inhibitor, 5-10 mg twice daily. J is TRBJ2-7 and V is TRBV30; 11 bases fit TRBD1. The sequencing here drew on CD8+ T cells sorted from blood, taken at week 4, from a patient treated with tofacitinib. This TCR was recovered from a human donor with alopecia areata. CDR3 sequence: CATWDRGELGPYEQYF. CDR3 sequence (DNA): TGTGCCACCTGGGACAGGGGGGAGTTGGGCCCCTACGAGCAGTACTTC.